These 23 T cell receptor beta chains were all obtained from the same sample, sequenced in a study of neurological immune-mediated disorders. TCRdb called the 5' RACE reads again in MiXCR, with one record for every CDR3 protein. Among 25,000 to 35,000 distinct CDR3 sequences, roughly 15% were seen once, and the ten largest hold 25% to 35%. Sequencing was performed on PBMCs. These receptors originate from a man aged 65 to 85 in good health.

Of note for this clonotype: The junction departs from germline at one end; a sequencing error may be responsible. This sequence joins TRBV20-1 and TRBJ2-1; D is uncertain. CDR1 is DFQATT and CDR2 is SNEGSKA in the germline V gene (reference sequence). The CDR3 extends over 11 amino acids. The CDR3 bases are TGCAGTGCTCCGCTGGCGGATGAGCATTTCTTC. Translation: CSAPLADEHFF.

This clonotype was detected many times. The chain links TRBV2 to TRBJ1-4, with unresolved D. This CDR3 spans 12 amino acids. Trimming stripped 6 bases from V and 8 bases from J, with 10 bases between. Germline assignment: CDR1 SNHLY and CDR2 FYNNEI. DNA of the CDR3: TGTGCCAGCAGGACCAGAGGCGAAAAACTGTTTTTT. Protein sequence: CASRTRGEKLFF.

The gene calls are TRBV27 and TRBJ2-5, with TRBD2 matching over 9 bases. The CDR3 spans 14 residues. The trim removed 5 bases at V and 3 bases at J, leaving 4 bases unmatched. Germline assignment: CDR1 MNHEY and CDR2 SMNVEV (reference sequence). DNA of the CDR3: TGTGCCAGCAGTCCCCGACTAGCGGAAGAGACCCAGTACTTC. Translating it yields CASSPRLAEETQYF.

This clonotype has a count of ten or more. The chain uses TRBV10-3 and TRBJ2-7; a possible D gene is TRBD2 (5 bases). This CDR3 contains 15 residues. CDR1 ENHRY and CDR2 SYGVKD come from the germline V gene. Trimming took 1 base from V and 2 from J, leaving 12 bases between them. As DNA, the CDR3 is TGTGCCATCAGTGAGTTCGGGGAGTTCACCTACGAGCAGTACTTC. Translated: CAISEFGEFTYEQYF.

The CDR3 loop reads CASSLAGTGELFF. CDR3 in DNA: TGCGCCAGCAGCTTGGCGGGCACCGGGGAGCTGTTTTTT. The chain carries TRBV5-1 and TRBJ2-2; no firm D call. V lost 0 bases to trimming and J lost 4 bases, with 4 bases between them. The CDR3 is 13 amino acids. Germline-derived CDR1 and CDR2 are SGHRS and YFSETQ.

This clonotype was detected many times. The V and J genes are TRBV6-5 and TRBJ1-1, with TRBD1 identical over 11 bases. Germline CDR1 and CDR2: MNHEY and SVGAGI. The V segment lost 6 bases and the J segment 8 bases; nucleotides outside the gene matches: 8. The length of the CDR3 is 14 residues. Here the CDR3 reads CASRRGQGVAEAFF. CDR3 nucleotides: TGTGCCAGCAGGAGGGGACAGGGGGTCGCGGAAGCTTTCTTT.

By share of the sample, this clonotype is medium-sized. The gene calls are TRBV5-1 and TRBJ2-5; TRBD2 is a possible D gene (5 bases). Trimming left V 3 bases short and J 2 bases short, with 11 bases between. Per germline, CDR1 SGHRS and CDR2 YFSETQ. The CDR3 has 14 residues. CDR3 DNA sequence: TGCGCCAGCAGCTCGGGAAATGAACAAGAGACCCAGTACTTC. Translation gives CASSSGNEQETQYF.

In this sample, this clonotype turned up many times. This chain joins TRBV9 and TRBJ2-3; D remains unclear. Trimming cost V 0 bases and J 1 base, with 6 bases left between them. The CDR3 extends over 14 amino acids. CDR1 and CDR2 from the germline V gene are SGDLS and YYNGEE. The CDR3 DNA reads as TGTGCCAGCAGCGTAGCGATGCGCACAGATACGCAGTATTTT. Translating gives CASSVAMRTDTQYF.

This clonotype has a count of ten or more. The chain carries TRBV7-2 and TRBJ2-1; no clear D. From germline, CDR1 is SGHTA and CDR2 FQGNSA. The V end lost 2 bases, the J end lost 4 bases, and 15 bases lay between the germline ends. The CDR3 spans 16 residues. CDR3 region: CASSLSTVRFYNEQFF. The CDR3 DNA reads as TGTGCCAGCAGCTTATCAACGGTAAGGTTTTACAATGAGCAGTTCTTC.

This clonotype qualifies as medium-sized (0.01 to 0.1%). DNA for the CDR3: TGTGCCAGCAGTGCCCGGAACACCATATATTTT. Amino acids: CASSARNTIYF. The rearrangement joins TRBV12-3 or TRBV12-4 to TRBJ1-3; no firm D call. This CDR3 has 11 residues. V was clipped by 5 bases and J by 7 bases, with 6 bases between them.

This clonotype occurred many times. The genes are TRBV7-2 and TRBJ1-1; 7 bases align to TRBD1. The CDR3 sequence is 15 residues long. V shed 5 bases and J 5 bases; nucleotides not matched to a gene: 11. Germline V gene data show CDR1 as SGHTA and CDR2 as FQGNSA. In nucleotides, the CDR3 is TGTGCCAGCAGCGCCCACAAGGGGGCGCGGACTGAAGCTTTCTTT. Amino acid sequence: CASSAHKGARTEAFF.

This clonotype was observed many times. The CDR3 DNA reads TGTGCCAGCAGCGCTACAGGGAACAATTCACCCCTCCACTTT. This sequence encodes CASSATGNNSPLHF. The chain uses TRBV7-6 and TRBJ1-6; TRBD1 might be the D (6 bases). From germline, CDR1 is SGHVS and CDR2 FNYEAQ. V was shortened by 5 bases and J by 7 bases, with 12 bases between the two germline ends. CDR3 length: 14 amino acids.

The table lists this clonotype with many counts. The V call is TRBV24-1, the J call TRBJ2-2, with 11 bases identical to TRBD1. J gave up 4 bases and V 6 bases, and 3 bases lay outside the gene matches. This CDR3 spans 15 amino acids. CDR1 KGHDR and CDR2 SFDVKD come from the germline V gene. CDR3 DNA sequence: TGTGCCACCAGTATGGGACAGGGGGTCACCGGGGAGCTGTTTTTT. Protein sequence: CATSMGQGVTGELFF.

This clonotype was seen repeatedly, ten times or more. In DNA form, the CDR3 reads TGCGCCAGCAGCGAAGCTTACAGGGAGATCGAGACCCAGTACTTC. Amino acid sequence: CASSEAYREIETQYF. The chain uses TRBV4-1 and TRBJ2-5, with D possibly matching TRBD1 (6 bases). Germline CDR1 and CDR2: MGHRA and YSYEKL. The V end lost 5 bases, the J end lost 5 bases, and 18 bases lay between the germline ends. There are 15 residues in the CDR3.

This clonotype was detected many times. The chain has TRBV12-3 or TRBV12-4 and TRBJ1-2, with a tentative D call TRBD1 (6 bases). The CDR3 spans 13 residues. V shed 5 bases and J shed 8 bases, with 15 bases lying between them. The CDR3 reads CASSTYREQGYTF. The CDR3, as DNA: TGTGCCAGCAGTACCTACAGGGAGCAGGGCTACACCTTC.

This clonotype was observed at least ten times. The chain uses TRBV20-1 and TRBJ2-3; 7 nucleotides match TRBD2. This CDR3 is built from 13 residues. The J segment lost 1 base and the V segment lost 3 bases, leaving 1 base of the junction unmatched. Germline CDR1 DFQATT, CDR2 SNEGSKA (reference sequence). The CDR3 here is CSASREGTDTQYF. Here the CDR3 DNA reads TGCAGTGCTAGCCGGGAGGGCACAGATACGCAGTATTTT.

This clonotype showed up many times. The J gene is TRBJ2-3, the V gene TRBV5-1, with D unresolved. CDR1 and CDR2 (germline): SGHRS, YFSETQ. V was shortened by 3 bases and J by 6 bases, with 8 bases between the two germline ends. There are 12 residues in the CDR3. CDR3: CASSSFWDTQYF. DNA of the CDR3: TGCGCCAGCAGCTCGTTCTGGGATACGCAGTATTTT.

This clonotype was detected many times. This chain joins TRBV5-1 and TRBJ2-1; no clear D. There are 14 residues in the CDR3. V dropped 4 bases and J dropped 1 base, with 9 bases sitting between them. Germline CDR1 is SGHRS and CDR2 is YFSETQ. The CDR3 spells CASSPLESYNEQFF. CDR3 DNA: TGCGCCAGCAGCCCCCTAGAGTCCTACAATGAGCAGTTCTTC.

This clonotype was seen ten or more times. V usage is TRBV7-2 and J usage is TRBJ2-7; 8 nucleotides line up with TRBD1. Germline trimming cut 4 bases from V and 5 bases from J; bases unmatched to any gene: 13. Germline CDR1 and CDR2: SGHTA and FQGNSA. The CDR3 length is 16 residues. This chain's CDR3 is CASSSGTRGLKDEQYF. As DNA, the CDR3 is TGTGCCAGCAGCTCGGGTACCAGGGGGCTAAAGGACGAGCAGTACTTC.

This clonotype was detected ten times or more. V is TRBV6-6 and J is TRBJ1-5; unclear D gene. The germline V gene encodes CDR1 MNHNY and CDR2 SVGAGI (reference sequence). Trimming left V 6 bases short and J 7 bases short, with 10 bases between. The CDR3 is 12 amino acids. Here the CDR3 reads CASRLGRQPQHF. The CDR3 coding sequence is TGTGCCAGCAGATTGGGGAGGCAGCCCCAGCATTTT.

This clonotype was recorded many times. This chain links TRBV11-2 with TRBJ2-2, with 7 bases identical to TRBD2. CDR1 is SGHAT and CDR2 is FQNNGV in the germline V gene. V was clipped by 4 bases and J by 8 bases; unmatched bases: 10. The CDR3 length is 15 residues. The CDR3 loop is CASSSTGTTGGELFF. CDR3 bases: TGTGCCAGCAGCTCAACCGGGACTACCGGGGGGGAGCTGTTTTTT.

This clonotype was seen ten or more times. The chain carries TRBV4-3 and TRBJ2-1; the D is unclear. Per germline, CDR1 LGHNA and CDR2 YSLEER. The CDR3 sequence is 16 residues long. V shed 0 bases and J shed 5 bases, with 14 bases lying between them. The CDR3 nucleotides are TGCGCCAGCAGCCAAGATGTTAGTAGCAGACACAATGAGCAGTTCTTC. Translation: CASSQDVSSRHNEQFF.

This clonotype was recorded many times. This rearrangement joins TRBV9 to TRBJ1-2; 8 bases map to TRBD1. The CDR3 sequence is 15 residues long. V lost 3 bases and J lost 8; bases outside the gene matches: 12. CDR1 is SGDLS and CDR2 is YYNGEE in the germline V gene. CDR3 in amino acids: CASSGPPGQAGGYTF. In nucleotides, the CDR3 is TGTGCCAGCAGCGGCCCCCCGGGACAGGCTGGAGGCTACACCTTC.